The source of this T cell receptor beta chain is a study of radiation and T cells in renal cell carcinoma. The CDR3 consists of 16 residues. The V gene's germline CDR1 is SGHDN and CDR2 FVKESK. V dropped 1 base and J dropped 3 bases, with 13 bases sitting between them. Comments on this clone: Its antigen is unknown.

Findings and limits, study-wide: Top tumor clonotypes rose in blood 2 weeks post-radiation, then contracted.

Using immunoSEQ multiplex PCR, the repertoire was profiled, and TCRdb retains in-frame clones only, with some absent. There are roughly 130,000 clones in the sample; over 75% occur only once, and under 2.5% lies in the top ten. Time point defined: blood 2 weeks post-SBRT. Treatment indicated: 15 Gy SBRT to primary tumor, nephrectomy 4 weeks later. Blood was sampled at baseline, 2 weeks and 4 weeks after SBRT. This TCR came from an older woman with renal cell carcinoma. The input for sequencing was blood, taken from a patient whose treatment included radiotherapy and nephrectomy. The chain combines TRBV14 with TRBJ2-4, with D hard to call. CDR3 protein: CASSQGLVLFKNIQYF. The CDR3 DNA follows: TGTGCCAGCAGCCAAGGGCTGGTTTTATTCAAAAACATTCAGTACTTC.